This TCR beta chain was retrieved from a study of CD8 T cells in Susac syndrome. Across the whole study: At the time of blood draw, patients with Susac syndrome were therapy-naive, receiving corticosteroids, or receiving intravenous immunoglobulin alone. Study-level findings and limits: Susac syndrome CD4+ T cell repertoires showed no clonal expansion.

A word on this clonotype: Its target is not known. The germline gene is not matched at one end of the junction; a read error may be the cause.

The CDR3 has 13 residues. The authors negatively isolated CD8+ and CD4+ T cells and FACS-enriched TEMRA cells. Reverse transcription of about 0.5 to 1 ug RNA used random hexamers. By means of immunoSEQ multiplex PCR, TCR beta CDR3 spanning 54 Vbeta and 13 Jbeta underwent amplification. MiXCR, run by TCRdb on the immunoSEQ multiplex PCR reads, gives a single entry per CDR3 protein. The repertoire consists of about 240,000 distinct CDR3 sequences, with 95% to 97% occurring once and the leading ten covering about 0.094%. This chain joins TRBV12-3 or TRBV12-4 and TRBJ2-5; D not certain. The origin of this receptor is a human donor with Susac syndrome. Sequenced material: CD4+ T cells from PBMCs. CDR3 protein: CASIINGARAAIF. The CDR3 region has the DNA TGTGCCAGCATCATCAATGGTGCAAGAGCCGCGATCTTC.